These 19 T cell receptor beta chains were all obtained from the same sample, sequenced in a study (dated by TCRdb to about 2015). Receptor libraries were prepared by 5' RACE. Instrument on record: Illumina MiSeq. TCRdb's own reprocessing of the public reads used fastp at Q25 and MiXCR and kept productive beta chains. CDR3 protein duplicates are merged, each entry listing the most common genes and DNA. This sample is represented by about 41,000 distinct CDR3 sequences; roughly 27% of them were singletons. 3.7% of the sample is in the top ten clones. Sequencing input: memory CD4+ T cells sorted from a lymph node. The meaning of the sample's cell subset or site label: memory CD4+ T cells, CD4+CD45RO+CD25-. Receptors originate from a female donor with breast cancer.

V is TRBV24-1 and J is TRBJ1-1, with TRBD1 identical over 8 bases. After removal of 3 bases from V and 10 bases from J, the junction contained 3 bases not matched to a gene. CDR1 KGHDR and CDR2 SFDVKD come from the germline V gene. This CDR3 has 12 residues. The CDR3 sequence: CATSDPGTGAFF. DNA for the CDR3: TGTGCCACCAGTGATCCGGGGACAGGAGCTTTCTTT.

The CDR3 region is CASSPTGTTDTQYF. CDR3 nucleotide sequence: TGTGCCAGCAGTCCAACAGGGACCACAGATACGCAGTATTTT. The V gene is TRBV12-3 or TRBV12-4, the J gene TRBJ2-3; D possibly corresponds to TRBD1 (6 bases). This CDR3 is built from 14 residues. V gave up 5 bases and J gave up 2 bases, with 11 bases separating them.

Here the CDR3 DNA reads TGTGCCAGCAGCCTGAAGACTAGCGGGGGTTCGCAGTTCTTC. Amino acids: CASSLKTSGGSQFF. This chain links TRBV3-1 with TRBJ2-1; the match to TRBD2 covers 12 bases. Germline V gene lookup returns CDR1 LGHDT and CDR2 YNNKEL (reference sequence). After removal of 4 bases from V and 12 bases from J, the junction contained 7 bases not matched to a gene. There are 14 residues in the CDR3.

The J gene is TRBJ2-2, the V gene TRBV20-1, with a possible D match to TRBD2 (6 bases). The CDR3 contains 15 residues. Trimming pared 0 bases from V and 0 bases from J, leaving 8 bases between. CDR1 and CDR2 (germline): DFQATT, SNEGSKA (reference sequence). CDR3 protein: CSARDPGANTGELFF. DNA for the CDR3: TGCAGTGCTAGAGATCCGGGGGCGAACACCGGGGAGCTGTTTTTT.

This clonotype was recorded a few times. The chain joins TRBV28 to TRBJ1-6; D is ambiguous. Germline-derived CDR1 and CDR2 are MDHEN and SYDVKM. The V end lost 5 bases, the J end lost 0 bases, and 8 bases lay between the germline ends. The CDR3 is 15 residues long. The CDR3 sequence: CASSSSYSYNSPLHF. The CDR3 region has the DNA TGTGCCAGCAGTAGTAGTTACTCCTATAATTCACCCCTCCACTTT. Full variable domain (outside the CDR3, taken from reference TRBV28 and TRBJ1-6): DVKVTQSSRYLVKRTGEKVFLECVQDMDHENMFWYRQDPGLGLRLIYFSYDVKMKEKGDIPEGYSVSREKKERFSLILESASTNQTSMYLCASSSSYSYNSPLHFGNGTRLTVT.

In this sample, this clonotype turned up a few times. The V and J genes are TRBV7-3 and TRBJ2-2; D remains unclear. CDR1 and CDR2 from the germline V gene are SGHTA and FQGTGA. The CDR3 runs 13 residues. V lost 4 bases, J lost 2 bases, and 5 bases lay in between. CDR3 sequence reads: CASSSVNTGELFF. In nucleotides, the CDR3 is TGTGCCAGCAGCTCCGTTAACACCGGGGAGCTGTTTTTT.

This chain connects TRBV12-3 or TRBV12-4 to TRBJ2-1; D is unclear. Trimming took off 8 bases at V and 8 bases at J, with 16 bases between the two ends. The CDR3 length is 13 residues. The CDR3 coding sequence is TGTGCCAGCGCGATCGATATAGGAGATGAGCAGTTCTTC. This translates into CASAIDIGDEQFF.

The chain carries TRBV10-1 and TRBJ2-7; 11 bases match TRBD2. Germline values: CDR1 WNHNN, CDR2 SYGVQD (reference sequence). This CDR3 comprises 16 residues. After removal of 2 bases from V and 3 bases from J, the junction contained 6 bases not matched to a gene. The CDR3 nucleotides are TGCGCCAGCAGTGAGATAGCGGGAGGGCCCCTCTACGAGCAGTACTTC. This sequence encodes CASSEIAGGPLYEQYF.

This chain uses TRBV3-1 with TRBJ2-3, with TRBD2 as a possible D gene (6 bases). With 8 bases removed from V and 2 bases from J, the gap between germline ends came to 11 bases. Germline assignment: CDR1 LGHDT and CDR2 YNNKEL (reference sequence). CDR3 length: 13 residues. The CDR3 bases are TGTGCCAGCCTGGGACTCAACACAGATACGCAGTATTTT. Its translation is CASLGLNTDTQYF.

This chain joins TRBV25-1 and TRBJ2-7; TRBD2 might be the D (5 bases). Trimming removed 4 bases from V and 6 bases from J, with 7 bases in between. The CDR3 loop spans 11 amino acids. The germline V gene encodes CDR1 MGHDK and CDR2 SYGVNS. The CDR3 is CASSAAGEQYF. The CDR3 DNA reads as TGTGCCAGCAGTGCCGCGGGCGAGCAGTACTTC.

This clonotype has only a few counts. The gene calls are TRBV7-9 and TRBJ1-2, with 12 bases lining up with TRBD1. This CDR3 comprises 14 residues. Germline V gene sequence: CDR1 SEHNR, CDR2 FQNEAQ (reference sequence). V gave up 5 bases and J gave up 8 bases; unmatched junction bases: 6. The CDR3 DNA is TGTGCCAGCAGCCGTCCCGGGACAGGGGGCGGCTACACCTTC. It specifies CASSRPGTGGGYTF.

Only a few counts were recorded for this clonotype. This CDR3 reads CASSHVNEQFF. In DNA form, the CDR3 reads TGTGCCAGCAGCCACGTCAATGAGCAGTTCTTC. The rearrangement joins TRBV3-1 to TRBJ2-1, with D unclear. V lost 3 bases to trimming and J lost 6 bases, with 3 bases between them. The CDR3 spans 11 residues. Germline V CDR1 and CDR2: LGHDT, YNNKEL (reference sequence).

The chain carries TRBV7-8 and TRBJ1-1; no clear D. This CDR3 region has 14 residues. V was pared by 3 bases and J by 5 bases, with 13 bases between. Germline V gene data show CDR1 as SGHVS and CDR2 as FQNEAQ. The CDR3 nucleotides read TGTGCCAGCAGCTTGGCCGGCGACGCGACTGAAGCTTTCTTT. This translates into CASSLAGDATEAFF.

This clonotype has a handful of counts. The rearrangement joins TRBV6-2 or TRBV6-3 to TRBJ2-2, with D unresolved. Germline CDR1 MNHEY, CDR2 SVGEGT. Trimming took 5 bases from V and 7 from J, leaving 11 bases between them. This CDR3 has 13 amino acids. The CDR3 DNA follows: TGTGCCAGCAGTCCAATACGTGACGGGGAGCTGTTTTTT. Its protein is CASSPIRDGELFF.

This clonotype rates as medium-sized (0.01 to 0.1%). The CDR3 loop reads CASRQGSRGHGYTF. CDR3 DNA sequence: TGTGCCAGCAGGCAGGGCTCCAGGGGGCACGGCTACACCTTC. This chain joins TRBV6-5 and TRBJ1-2; 8 bases align to TRBD1. In germline, CDR1 is MNHEY, CDR2 SVGAGI. This CDR3 contains 14 residues. V trimming: 6 bases; J trimming: 8 bases; junction bases outside the gene matches: 11.

The chain combines TRBV5-6 with TRBJ2-4, with D perhaps matching TRBD1 or TRBD2 (5 bases each). Germline V gene lookup returns CDR1 SGHDT and CDR2 YYEEEE. V gave up 2 bases and J gave up 6 bases, with 15 bases separating them. The CDR3 has 15 residues. This CDR3 is CASSLRGESINIQYF. In DNA form, the CDR3 reads TGTGCCAGCAGCTTAAGGGGAGAGTCTATAAACATTCAGTACTTC.

The genes are TRBV4-2 and TRBJ2-5, with D tentatively TRBD1 or TRBD2 (5 bases each). The DNA end is more similar to TRBJ2-7, so the J call may be wrong. The length of the CDR3 is 15 residues. Per germline, CDR1 LGHNA and CDR2 YNFKEQ. The CDR3 coding sequence is TGTGCCAGCAGCCAGGGCGCGCTGGGGGCCTACGAGCAGTACTTC. It is translated as CASSQGALGAYEQYF.

This clonotype was observed a handful of times. The chain carries TRBV6-2 or TRBV6-3 and TRBJ1-2; D perhaps matches TRBD1 (5 bases). CDR1 is MNHEY, CDR2 SVGEGT, per germline. CDR3 length: 12 amino acids. Between the trimmed V and J ends, which lost 2 bases and 8 bases, there was a span of 9 bases. CDR3 residues: CASSYLGDGYTF. The CDR3 DNA reads as TGTGCCAGCAGTTACCTGGGGGACGGCTACACCTTC.

V usage is TRBV7-3 and J usage is TRBJ2-2; no definite D call. The CDR3 has 15 residues. CDR1 is SGHTA and CDR2 is FQGTGA in the germline V gene. The ends were cut back, 1 base at V and 3 bases at J, with 9 bases in the middle. The DNA of the CDR3 is TGTGCCAGCAGCTTAAAGTCCACCTACACCGGGGAGCTGTTTTTT. It is translated as CASSLKSTYTGELFF.